The rows below give T cell receptor beta chains drawn from one sample of a study of cytomegalovirus exposure and HLA in healthy donors. TCRdb keeps only in-frame clones here, not all; method: immunoSEQ multiplex PCR. The table has under 200,000 clones, roughly 77% seen once. Sequencing was performed on PBMCs. The receptors were sampled from a woman in her 50s in good health and CMV-seropositive. The CDR3 runs from the conserved cysteine through the conserved F or W. Each record gives: J gene, V gene, D gene, clone size, CDR3 protein, CDR3 DNA. D genes are given only for firm matches. Part of the rows lack a size; the others show once, few, many or a class for expanded clones.

TRBJ1-5,TRBV7-3,TRBD1,-,CASTANRTGDSNQPQHF,TGTGCCAGCACCGCAAACCGGACAGGGGATAGCAATCAGCCCCAGCATTTT
TRBJ2-7,TRBV27,TRBD1,-,CASSRPGQSSYEQYF,TGTGCCAGCAGTAGACCGGGACAGTCCTCCTACGAGCAGTACTTC
TRBJ1-5,TRBV2,TRBD1,-,CASGGQPNQPQHF,TGTGCCAGCGGGGGACAGCCGAATCAGCCCCAGCATTTT
TRBJ1-1,TRBV19,-,-,CASSFTGFSTEAFF,TGTGCCAGTAGTTTCACAGGGTTCTCCACTGAAGCTTTCTTT
TRBJ2-7,TRBV19,TRBD1,-,CASKGQQNSYEQYF,TGTGCCAGCAAGGGACAGCAAAACTCCTACGAGCAGTACTTC
TRBJ1-1,TRBV5-4,-,-,CASSLEGGTEAFF,TGTGCCAGCAGCTTGGAAGGGGGCACTGAAGCTTTCTTT
TRBJ2-3,TRBV7-2,TRBD2,-,CASSTPGGAQRSTDTQYF,TGTGCCAGCAGCACCCCGGGGGGGGCTCAACGATCCACAGATACGCAGTATTTT
TRBJ2-7,TRBV5-1,TRBD2,-,CASSLELASEQYF,TGCGCCAGCAGCTTGGAACTAGCGAGTGAGCAGTACTTC
TRBJ1-4,TRBV6-1,TRBD1,-,CAGRQGNNEKLFF,TGTGCCGGGCGACAGGGGAATAATGAAAAACTGTTTTTT
TRBJ1-2,TRBV5-6,TRBD1,once,CASVRDRGYGYTF,TGTGCCAGCGTCCGGGACAGGGGATATGGCTACACCTTC
TRBJ1-2,TRBV7-9,-,-,CSSSLGVGANYGYTF,TGTTCCAGCAGCTTAGGGGTTGGAGCTAACTATGGCTACACCTTC
TRBJ1-3,TRBV5-4,-,-,CASSSPISGNTIYF,TGTGCCAGCAGTTCCCCAATCTCTGGAAACACCATATATTTT
TRBJ2-7,TRBV21-1,-,-,CASSAPGEGDHEQYF,TGTGCCAGCAGCGCCCCGGGGGAGGGCGACCACGAGCAGTACTTC
TRBJ2-1,TRBV7-2,-,-,CASSPGSSYNEQFF,TGTGCCAGCAGCCCGGGGAGCTCCTACAATGAGCAGTTCTTC
TRBJ1-5,TRBV7-6,-,many,CASSLEQGGADQPQHF,TGTGCCAGCAGCTTAGAACAAGGGGGGGCGGATCAGCCCCAGCATTTT
TRBJ1-2,TRBV9,-,once,CASSVPGGGGYTF,TGTGCCAGCAGCGTCCCAGGAGGAGGTGGCTACACCTTC
TRBJ2-7,TRBV27,TRBD2,-,CASTSGGTAYEQYF,TGTGCCAGCACCTCCGGGGGGACGGCCTACGAGCAGTACTTC
TRBJ2-2,TRBV11-3,-,-,CASSLDGGPPTGELFF,TGTGCCAGCAGCTTAGACGGGGGGCCCCCCACCGGGGAGCTGTTTTTT
TRBJ1-2,TRBV28,TRBD1,once,CASSFRTGIYYGYTF,TGTGCCAGCAGTTTCCGGACAGGGATTTACTATGGCTACACCTTC
TRBJ2-3,TRBV5-1,-,-,CASSLAPSTDTQYF,TGCGCCAGCAGCTTAGCACCCAGCACAGATACGCAGTATTTT
TRBJ1-5,TRBV27,TRBD1,-,CASSRDRVPNQPQHF,TGTGCCAGCAGTCGGGACAGAGTACCGAATCAGCCCCAGCATTTT
TRBJ2-7,TRBV6-5,TRBD1,-,CASSLKDRGPYEQYF,TGTGCCAGCAGCCTAAAGGACAGGGGGCCCTACGAGCAGTACTTC
TRBJ1-3,TRBV5-5,-,-,CASSFGPDTSGNTIYF,TGTGCCAGCAGCTTTGGTCCGGACACCTCTGGAAACACCATATATTTT
TRBJ2-3,TRBV29-1,TRBD1,once,CSAVQGAGSTDTQYF,TGCAGCGCCGTGCAGGGGGCGGGGAGCACAGATACGCAGTATTTT
TRBJ2-2,TRBV6-5,-,-,CASSSRTGELFF,TGTGCCAGCAGTTCTAGAACCGGGGAGCTGTTTTTT
TRBJ2-4,TRBV11-2,TRBD1,-,CASSFGTGKNIQYF,TGTGCCAGCAGCTTCGGGACAGGCAAAAACATTCAGTACTTC
TRBJ2-5,TRBV7-6,-,-,CASSSPTDQETQYF,TGTGCCAGCAGCTCGCCGACAGACCAAGAGACCCAGTACTTC
TRBJ2-3,TRBV19,-,-,CASRRGSADTQYF,TGTGCCAGTAGGAGAGGGAGCGCAGATACGCAGTATTTT
TRBJ2-2,TRBV19,-,-,CASSKARGTGELFF,TGTGCCAGTAGTAAAGCCAGGGGCACCGGGGAGCTGTTTTTT
TRBJ1-3,TRBV27,-,-,CASSSLRDTSLYYSGNTIYF,TGTGCCAGCAGTTCCCTCCGGGACACCTCTCTTTACTACTCTGGAAACACCATATATTTT
TRBJ2-7,TRBV7-6,TRBD2,-,CASSLDPWERGGDYEQYF,TGTGCCAGCAGCTTAGATCCATGGGAGCGGGGAGGGGACTACGAGCAGTACTTC
TRBJ2-1,TRBV5-4,-,-,CASSPRDYNEQFF,TGTGCCAGCAGCCCGAGGGATTACAATGAGCAGTTCTTC
TRBJ1-2,TRBV28,-,-,CASRPTGYGYTF,TGTGCCAGCAGACCAACAGGTTATGGCTACACCTTC
TRBJ1-2,TRBV27,TRBD1,-,CASSSYPGGHYGYTF,TGTGCCAGCAGTTCCTACCCAGGGGGCCACTATGGCTACACCTTC
TRBJ2-5,TRBV7-9,TRBD1,-,CASSQQGRTAVYQETQYF,TGTGCCAGCAGTCAACAGGGGCGAACAGCCGTGTACCAAGAGACCCAGTACTTC
TRBJ2-1,TRBV9,-,-,CASSVLAGTYNEQFF,TGTGCCAGCAGCGTACTCGCGGGAACCTACAATGAGCAGTTCTTC